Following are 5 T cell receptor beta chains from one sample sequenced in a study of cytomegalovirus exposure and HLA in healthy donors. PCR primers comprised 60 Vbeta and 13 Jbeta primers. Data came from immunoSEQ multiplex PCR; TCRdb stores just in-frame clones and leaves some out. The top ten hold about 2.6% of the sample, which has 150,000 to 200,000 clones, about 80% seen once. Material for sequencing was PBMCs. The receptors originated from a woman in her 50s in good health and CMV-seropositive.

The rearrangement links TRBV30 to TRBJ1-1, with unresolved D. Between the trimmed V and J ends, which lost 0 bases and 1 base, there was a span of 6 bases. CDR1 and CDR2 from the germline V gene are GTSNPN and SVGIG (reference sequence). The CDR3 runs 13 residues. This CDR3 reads CAWSVLRNTEAFF. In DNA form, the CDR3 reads TGTGCCTGGAGTGTTCTCCGGAACACTGAAGCTTTCTTT.

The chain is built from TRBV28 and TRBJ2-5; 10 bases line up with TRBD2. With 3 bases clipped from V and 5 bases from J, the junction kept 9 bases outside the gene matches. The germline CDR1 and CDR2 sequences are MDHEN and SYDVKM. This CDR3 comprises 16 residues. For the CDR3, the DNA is TGTGCCAGCAGTTTTCTGCCGGGACTAGCGTTGGAGACCCAGTACTTC. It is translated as CASSFLPGLALETQYF.

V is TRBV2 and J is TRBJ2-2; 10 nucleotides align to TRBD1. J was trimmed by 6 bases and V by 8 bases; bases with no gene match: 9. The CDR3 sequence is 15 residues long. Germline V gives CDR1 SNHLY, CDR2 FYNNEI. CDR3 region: CASVGETGGSGELFF. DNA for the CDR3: TGTGCCAGCGTGGGGGAGACAGGGGGCTCCGGGGAGCTGTTTTTT.

This chain's CDR3 is CAIQDRLNQPQHF. CDR3 nucleotides: TGTGCCATCCAGGACAGGTTAAATCAGCCCCAGCATTTT. The J gene is TRBJ1-5, the V gene TRBV6-1; 7 nucleotides match TRBD1. Germline V lookup: CDR1 MNHNS, CDR2 SASEGT. This CDR3 is 13 amino acids long. V shed 10 bases and J 4 bases; nucleotides not matched to a gene: 7.

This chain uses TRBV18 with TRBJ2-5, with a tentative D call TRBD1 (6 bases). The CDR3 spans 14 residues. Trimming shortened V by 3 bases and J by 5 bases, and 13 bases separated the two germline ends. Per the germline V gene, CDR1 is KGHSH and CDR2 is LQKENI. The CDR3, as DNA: TGTGCCAGCTCACCTACCCAGGGGACGGAGACCCAGTACTTC. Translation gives CASSPTQGTETQYF.